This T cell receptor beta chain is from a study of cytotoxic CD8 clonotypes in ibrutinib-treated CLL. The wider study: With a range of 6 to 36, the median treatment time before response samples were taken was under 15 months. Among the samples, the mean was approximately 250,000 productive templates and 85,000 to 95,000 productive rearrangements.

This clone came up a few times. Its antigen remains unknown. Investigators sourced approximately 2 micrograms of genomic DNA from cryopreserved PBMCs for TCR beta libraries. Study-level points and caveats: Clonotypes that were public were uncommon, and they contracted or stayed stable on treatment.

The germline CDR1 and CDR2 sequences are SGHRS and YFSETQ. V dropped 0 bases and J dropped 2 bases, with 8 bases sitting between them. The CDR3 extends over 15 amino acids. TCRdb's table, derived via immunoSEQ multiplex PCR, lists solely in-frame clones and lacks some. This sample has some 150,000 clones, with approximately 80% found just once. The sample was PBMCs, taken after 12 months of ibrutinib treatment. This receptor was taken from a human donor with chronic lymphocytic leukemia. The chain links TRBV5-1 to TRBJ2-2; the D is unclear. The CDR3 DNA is TGCGCCAGCAGCTTGGGGCCCTATAACACCGGGGAGCTGTTTTTT. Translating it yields CASSLGPYNTGELFF.